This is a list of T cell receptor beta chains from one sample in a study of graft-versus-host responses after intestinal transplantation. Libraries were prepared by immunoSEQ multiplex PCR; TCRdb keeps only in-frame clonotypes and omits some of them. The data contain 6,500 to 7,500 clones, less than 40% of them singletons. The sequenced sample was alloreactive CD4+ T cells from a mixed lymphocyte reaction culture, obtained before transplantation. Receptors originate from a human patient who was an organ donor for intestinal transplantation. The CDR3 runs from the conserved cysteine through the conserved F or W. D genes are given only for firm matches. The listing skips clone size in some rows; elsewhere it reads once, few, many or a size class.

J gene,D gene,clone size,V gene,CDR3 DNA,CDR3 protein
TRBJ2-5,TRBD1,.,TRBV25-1,TGTGCCAGCAGTGGGGACAGGGGCGGTTTGTGGGAGACCCAGTACTTC,CASSGDRGGLWETQYF
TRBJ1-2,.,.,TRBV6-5,TGTGCCAGTGCCACGAGGAGGCCTAACTATGGCTACACCTTC,CASATRRPNYGYTF
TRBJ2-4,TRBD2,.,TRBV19,TGTGCCAGTCGCCCTAGCGGGGGAGACATTCAGTACTTC,CASRPSGGDIQYF
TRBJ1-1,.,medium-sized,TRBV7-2,TGTGCCAGCAGCTTAGAAAGCAACAGGGAAGCTTTCTTT,CASSLESNREAFF
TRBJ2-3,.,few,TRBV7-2,TGTGCCAGCAGCTTAGGTCTGGAGGGTCTCACAGATACGCAGTATTTT,CASSLGLEGLTDTQYF
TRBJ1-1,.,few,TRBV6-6,TGTGCCAGCAGTTATATAGCGGGGTACACTGAAGCTTTCTTT,CASSYIAGYTEAFF
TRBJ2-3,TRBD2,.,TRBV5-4,TGTGCCAGCAGCCCCGGGACTAGCGTCGCTAGCACAGATACGCAGTATTTT,CASSPGTSVASTDTQYF
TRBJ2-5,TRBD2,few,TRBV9,TGTGCCAGCAGCGGGACTAGCGGGGGCGAGACCCAGTACTTC,CASSGTSGGETQYF
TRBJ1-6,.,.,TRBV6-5,TGTGCCATCAGTCCCGCGTATAATTCACCCCTCCACTTT,CAISPAYNSPLHF
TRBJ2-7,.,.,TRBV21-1,TGTGCCAGCAGCAAAACTATATGTAGAAATGCGGCCTACGAGCAGTACTTC,CASSKTICRNAAYEQYF
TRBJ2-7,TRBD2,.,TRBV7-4,TGTGCCAGCAGCTGGACTAGCGGGAGCGAGCAGTACTTC,CASSWTSGSEQYF
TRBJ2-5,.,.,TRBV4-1,TGCGCCAGCAGCCAAGTCTGGCGGGGCGTTCGGACCCAGTACTTC,CASSQVWRGVRTQYF
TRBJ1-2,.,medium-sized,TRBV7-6,TGTGCCAGCAGCTTTACTTCAGGGTGGTATGGCTACACCTTC,CASSFTSGWYGYTF
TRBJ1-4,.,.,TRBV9,TGTGCCAGCAGCGGAGGTGTGAGGACTAATGAAAAACTGTTTTTT,CASSGGVRTNEKLFF
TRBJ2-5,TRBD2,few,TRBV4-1,TGCGCCAGCAGCCTCCACGGGCGGGGGGGGGAGACCCAGTACTTC,CASSLHGRGGETQYF
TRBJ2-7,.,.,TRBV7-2,TGTGCCAGCAGCTTAAGTGGGGGGACAGCGGCCGTCGGCGAGCAGTACTTC,CASSLSGGTAAVGEQYF
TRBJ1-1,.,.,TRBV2,TGTGCCAGCAGTGCGAGGCGCCTAGGAGCTTTCTTT,CASSARRLGAFF
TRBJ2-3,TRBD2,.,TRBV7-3,TGTGCCAGCAGCTCCGGGTGGCTAGCGGGAGCAAACGATACGCAGTATTTT,CASSSGWLAGANDTQYF
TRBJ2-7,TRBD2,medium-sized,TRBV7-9,TGTGCCAGCAGCGCCGGGACTAGCGGGGGGCCCTACGAGCAGTACTTC,CASSAGTSGGPYEQYF
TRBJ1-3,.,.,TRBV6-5,TGTGCCAGCACCATTGGTCGGGGTCACACCATATATTTT,CASTIGRGHTIYF
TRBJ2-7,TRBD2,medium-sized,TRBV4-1,TGCGCCAGCAGCCAAGCGAGGGGGACTAGCGGGATCTACGAGCAGTACTTC,CASSQARGTSGIYEQYF
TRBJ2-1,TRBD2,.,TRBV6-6,TGTGCCAGCAGGGAGACTAGCGGGAGACTCAATGAGCAGTTCTTC,CASRETSGRLNEQFF
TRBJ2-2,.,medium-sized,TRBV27,TGTGCCAGCAGTTTACGAGCTAGCAGCACCGGGGAGCTGTTTTTT,CASSLRASSTGELFF
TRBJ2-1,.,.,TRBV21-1,TGTGCCAGCAGCAAAGTTATGGGACAGGGAGGTGAGCAGTTCTTC,CASSKVMGQGGEQFF
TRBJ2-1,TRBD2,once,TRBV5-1,TGCGCCAGCAGATCCAATCCTAGCGGGGGATACAATGAGCAGTTCTTC,CASRSNPSGGYNEQFF
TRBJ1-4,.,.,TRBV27,TGTGCCAGCAGTCTCGAGGGCGCTAATGAAAAACTGTTTTTT,CASSLEGANEKLFF
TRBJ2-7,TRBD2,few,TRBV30,TGTGCCTGGATAACTAGCGGGAGCTCCTACGAGCAGTACTTC,CAWITSGSSYEQYF
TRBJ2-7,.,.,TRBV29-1,TGCAGCGTTGAAGATCGAAGGCAGGGCCTCTACGAGCAGTACTTC,CSVEDRRQGLYEQYF
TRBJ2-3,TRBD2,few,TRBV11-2,TGTGCCAGCAGCTGGAGCGGGGGGGCTGGAGATACGCAGTATTTT,CASSWSGGAGDTQYF
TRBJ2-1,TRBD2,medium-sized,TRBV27,TGTGCCGCAGCAGAGCGGCGGCTAGCGGGCAATGAGCAGTTCTTC,CAAAERRLAGNEQFF
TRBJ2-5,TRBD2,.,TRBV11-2,TGTGCCAGCAGCTTCCCACGGGGGGGCCGGGAGACCCAGTACTTC,CASSFPRGGRETQYF
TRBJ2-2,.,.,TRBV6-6,TGTGCCAGCAGTTACTTGGGTAGCGAGGTCACCGGGGAGCTGTTTTTT,CASSYLGSEVTGELFF
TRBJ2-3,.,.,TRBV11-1,TGTGCCAGCAGTCCCCAAGTGGCGGTACCGTCAGATACGCAGTATTTT,CASSPQVAVPSDTQYF
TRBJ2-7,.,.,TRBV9,TGTGCCAGCAGCGTAGGGGCAGGGGCCTACGAGCAGTACTTC,CASSVGAGAYEQYF
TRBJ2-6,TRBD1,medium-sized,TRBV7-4,TGTGCCAGCAGCTTGGGGGACAGGGGGGGCTCTGGGGCCAACGTCCTGACTTTC,CASSLGDRGGSGANVLTF
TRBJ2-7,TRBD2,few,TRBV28,TGTGCCAGCAGTCCTCGAGCGGGAGTAGCCGAGCAGTACTTC,CASSPRAGVAEQYF
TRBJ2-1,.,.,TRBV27,TGTGCCAGCAGTTTGCGGGACGGACACTACAATGAGCAGTTCTTC,CASSLRDGHYNEQFF
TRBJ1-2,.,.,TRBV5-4,TGTGCCAGCAGCCTATGGCGGGGAACAACCGGGTACACCTTC,CASSLWRGTTGYTF
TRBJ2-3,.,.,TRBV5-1,TGCGCCAGCAGCTTGGGGGGCGGGGTGCGCACAGATACGCAGTATTTT,CASSLGGGVRTDTQYF
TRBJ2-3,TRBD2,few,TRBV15,TGTGCCACCAGCAGAGCTAGCGGGGGGGCAGATACGCAGTATTTT,CATSRASGGADTQYF
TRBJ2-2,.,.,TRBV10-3,TGTGCCATCGCCAGTCCGAACACCGGGGAGCTGTTTTTT,CAIASPNTGELFF
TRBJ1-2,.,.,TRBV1,TGCACCAGCAGGCGACAGGTCTATGGCTACACCTTC,CTSRRQVYGYTF
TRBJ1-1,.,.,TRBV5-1,TGCGCCAGCAGCCTTTTCAGTAACACTGAAGCTTTCTTT,CASSLFSNTEAFF
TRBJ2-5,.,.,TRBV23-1,TGCGCCAGCGGGCGGGATTCACAAGAGACCCAGTACTTC,CASGRDSQETQYF
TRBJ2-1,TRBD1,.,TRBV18,TGTGCCAGCTCACCACCGGGACAGACAAATGAGCAGTTCTTC,CASSPPGQTNEQFF
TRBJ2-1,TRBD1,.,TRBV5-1,TGCGCCAGCAGCGCCGGGACAGTTTACAATGAGCAGTTCTTC,CASSAGTVYNEQFF
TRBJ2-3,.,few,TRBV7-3,TGTGCCAGCAGCCCCACAGGGAATGACCGCTATACGCAGTATTTT,CASSPTGNDRYTQYF
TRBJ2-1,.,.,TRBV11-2,TGTGCCAGCAGCTTAGGGGGGGGCGAGCAGTTCTTC,CASSLGGGEQFF
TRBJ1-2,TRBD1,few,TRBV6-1,TGTGCCAGCAGGGCCTTAACAGGGGGAGGTGGCTACACCTTC,CASRALTGGGGYTF
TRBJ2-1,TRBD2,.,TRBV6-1,TGTGCCAGCAGCCCGACTAGCGGGTACAATGAGCAGTTCTTC,CASSPTSGYNEQFF
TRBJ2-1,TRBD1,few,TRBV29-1,TGCAGCGCCAAGGACAGGGGCGGGTCCTACAATGAGCAGTTCTTC,CSAKDRGGSYNEQFF
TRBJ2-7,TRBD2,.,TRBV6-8,TGTGCCAGCAGTGAACTAGCGGGGGGTTCCTACGAGCAGTACTTC,CASSELAGGSYEQYF
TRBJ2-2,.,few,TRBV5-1,TGCGCCAGCAGCTTGACAGGGCCCGGGGAGCTGTTTTTT,CASSLTGPGELFF
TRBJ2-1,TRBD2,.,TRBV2,TGTGCCAGCAGTGAAGCGCTTGGGACTAGCGGGAGATATGAGCAGTTCTTC,CASSEALGTSGRYEQFF
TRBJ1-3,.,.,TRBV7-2,TGTGCCAGCAGCTTAGTAAAGCGACAGCCCCTCTCTGGAAACACCATATATTTT,CASSLVKRQPLSGNTIYF